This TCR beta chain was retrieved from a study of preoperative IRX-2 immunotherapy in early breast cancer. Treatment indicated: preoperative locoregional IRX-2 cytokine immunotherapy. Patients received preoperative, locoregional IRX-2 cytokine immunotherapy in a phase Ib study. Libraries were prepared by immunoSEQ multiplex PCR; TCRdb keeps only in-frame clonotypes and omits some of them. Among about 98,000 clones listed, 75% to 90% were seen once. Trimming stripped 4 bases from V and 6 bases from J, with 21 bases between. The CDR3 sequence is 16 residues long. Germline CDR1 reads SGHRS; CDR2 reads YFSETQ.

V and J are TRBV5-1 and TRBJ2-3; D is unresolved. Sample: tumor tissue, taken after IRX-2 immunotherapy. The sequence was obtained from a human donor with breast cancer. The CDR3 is CASSPSPLAPPDTQYF. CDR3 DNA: TGCGCCAGCAGCCCGTCTCCGTTGGCCCCGCCCGATACGCAGTATTTT.